Included here is one T cell receptor (beta chain) sequence, with context. The sample comes from a study of blood T cell repertoires in COVID-19. Assay used: immunoSEQ multiplex PCR; TCRdb lists only in-frame clones, some missing. The sample gives fewer than 350,000 clones, about 90% of which show up once; just over 1% is in the top ten. The CDR3 length is 16 residues. The germline gives CDR1 SGHAT, CDR2 FQDESV (reference sequence). V lost 5 bases and J lost 2, with 18 bases in between. This rearrangement joins TRBV11-1 to TRBJ1-2; D is ambiguous. This TCR derives from a young woman who had been exposed to COVID-19. Input material: PBMCs or T cells enriched from blood (not recorded which). CDR3 in DNA: TGTGCCAGCAGCGACTCCATCGCGGGTGGAAACTATGGCTACACCTTC. This gives the protein CASSDSIAGGNYGYTF.